A single sample gave rise to the 9 T cell receptor beta chains below, sequenced in a study of cytotoxic CD8 clonotypes in ibrutinib-treated CLL (dated by TCRdb to the early 2020s). Libraries were built with the immunoSEQ multiplex PCR assay. Held by TCRdb, this immuneACCESS table contains in-frame sequences only and omits some clones. Under half of the omission traces to an unresolved V gene where checked; the cause of the rest is unknown. Within this sample are 190,000 or so clones, with approximately 68% of them counted one time only. The ten largest make up over 10% of the sample. The sample's time point label, decoded: approximately 2 years on ibrutinib. This specimen consisted of PBMCs, obtained after 24 months of ibrutinib treatment. These receptors were collected from a human donor with chronic lymphocytic leukemia.

The gene calls are TRBV28 and TRBJ2-3; no reliable D call. Germline V gives CDR1 MDHEN, CDR2 SYDVKM. This CDR3 has 11 residues. V lost 3 bases, J lost 6 bases, and 4 bases lay in between. The CDR3 loop is CASSLRDTQYF. The CDR3 nucleotides read TGTGCCAGCAGTTTGAGGGATACGCAGTATTTT.

This CDR3 is CASSQDPGALSYEQYF. Written as DNA, the CDR3 is TGCGCCAGCAGCCAAGATCCGGGGGCCCTCTCCTACGAGCAGTACTTC. This chain connects TRBV4-3 to TRBJ2-7; D could derive from TRBD1 or TRBD2 (6 bases each). Germline CDR1 and CDR2: LGHNA and YSLEER. The CDR3 covers 16 residues. V gave up 0 bases and J gave up 0 bases, with 12 bases separating them.

This chain uses TRBV4-1 with TRBJ2-1; possible D gene TRBD1, 5 bases. V dropped 1 base and J dropped 9 bases, with 19 bases sitting between them. This CDR3 has 16 amino acids. In germline, CDR1 is MGHRA, CDR2 YSYEKL. The CDR3 coding sequence is TGCGCCAGCAGCCAAGGAGTGGGGCGGACAATTGCTGAGCAGTTCTTC. Protein sequence: CASSQGVGRTIAEQFF.

Only a few counts were recorded for this clone. The chain is built from TRBV10-3 and TRBJ2-4; D unclear. Trimming removed 5 bases from V and 0 bases from J, with 5 bases in between. Germline loops: CDR1 ENHRY, CDR2 SYGVKD. This CDR3 is built from 13 residues. For the CDR3, the DNA is TGTGCCATCAGTACGTTAGCCAAAAACATTCAGTACTTC. Its protein is CAISTLAKNIQYF.

V and J are TRBV5-1 and TRBJ1-5; D may be TRBD1 (5 bases). The length of the CDR3 is 13 residues. Trimming took off 2 bases at V and 6 bases at J, with 9 bases between the two ends. CDR1 is SGHRS and CDR2 is YFSETQ in the germline V gene. The CDR3 DNA sequence: TGCGCCAGCAGCTTCCAGGGTGGTCAGCCCCAGCATTTT. Translation gives CASSFQGGQPQHF.

This sequence joins TRBV28 and TRBJ2-7; 9 nucleotides agree with TRBD2. The germline V gene has CDR1 MDHEN and CDR2 SYDVKM. There are 14 residues in the CDR3. V lost 5 bases, J lost 6 bases, and 8 bases stayed unmatched. The CDR3 loop reads CASSPAGGRAEQYF. The DNA of the CDR3 is TGTGCCAGCAGTCCCGCGGGAGGGAGGGCCGAGCAGTACTTC.

The genes are TRBV5-1 and TRBJ1-1; a weak D match, TRBD1 (5 bases). The CDR3 totals 16 residues. Trimming took 0 bases from V and 1 from J, leaving 13 bases between them. Germline V lookup: CDR1 SGHRS, CDR2 YFSETQ. The chain's CDR3 is CASSLELWQGNTEAFF. Written as DNA, the CDR3 is TGCGCCAGCAGCTTGGAGCTATGGCAGGGGAACACTGAAGCTTTCTTT.

The chain combines TRBV6-6 with TRBJ2-7; TRBD2 might be the D (6 bases). Germline V gene lookup returns CDR1 MNHNY and CDR2 SVGAGI (reference sequence). The CDR3 is 15 amino acids. The V end was cut by 5 bases, the J end by 0 bases, with 14 bases between. CDR3 DNA: TGTGCCAGCAGTACCTCCGCGGGGCCCTCCTACGAGCAGTACTTC. Encoded protein: CASSTSAGPSYEQYF.

J is TRBJ1-1 and V is TRBV5-1; 8 bases are a match to TRBD1. J gave up 2 bases and V 0 bases, and 21 bases lay outside the gene matches. Germline values: CDR1 SGHRS, CDR2 YFSETQ. The CDR3 has 21 amino acids. The CDR3 is CASSLVILGRGPENVNTEAFF. DNA of the CDR3: TGCGCCAGCAGCTTGGTAATATTGGGCAGGGGGCCAGAAAATGTCAACACTGAAGCTTTCTTT.